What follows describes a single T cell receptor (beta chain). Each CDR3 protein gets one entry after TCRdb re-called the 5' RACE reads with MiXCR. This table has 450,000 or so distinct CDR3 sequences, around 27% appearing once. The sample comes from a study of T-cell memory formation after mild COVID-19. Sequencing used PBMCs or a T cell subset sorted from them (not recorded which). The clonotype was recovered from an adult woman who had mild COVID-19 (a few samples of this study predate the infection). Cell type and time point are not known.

CDR3 nucleotide sequence: TGTGCCAGCAGTTACAGGGGGACAGGGACGAACACTGAAGCTTTCTTT. Protein: CASSYRGTGTNTEAFF. The J gene is TRBJ1-1, the V gene TRBV6-2 or TRBV6-3; 9 nucleotides agree with TRBD1. The junction had 5 bases not matched to a gene; V was cut back by 2 bases and J by 1 base. Germline assignment: CDR1 MNHEY and CDR2 SVGEGT. CDR3 length: 16 residues.